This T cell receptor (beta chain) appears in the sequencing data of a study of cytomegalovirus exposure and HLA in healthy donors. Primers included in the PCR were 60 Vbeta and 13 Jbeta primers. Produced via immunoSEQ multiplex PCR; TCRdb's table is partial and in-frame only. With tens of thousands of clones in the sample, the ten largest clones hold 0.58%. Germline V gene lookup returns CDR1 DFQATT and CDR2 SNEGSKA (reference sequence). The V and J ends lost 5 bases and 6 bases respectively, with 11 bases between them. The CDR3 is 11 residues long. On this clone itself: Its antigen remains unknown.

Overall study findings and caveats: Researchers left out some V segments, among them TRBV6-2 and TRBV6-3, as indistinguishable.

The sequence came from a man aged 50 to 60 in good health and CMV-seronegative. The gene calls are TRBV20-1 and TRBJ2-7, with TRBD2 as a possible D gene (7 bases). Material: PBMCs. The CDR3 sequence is CSAQRGGEQYF. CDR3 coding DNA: TGCAGTGCTCAAAGGGGGGGCGAGCAGTACTTC.